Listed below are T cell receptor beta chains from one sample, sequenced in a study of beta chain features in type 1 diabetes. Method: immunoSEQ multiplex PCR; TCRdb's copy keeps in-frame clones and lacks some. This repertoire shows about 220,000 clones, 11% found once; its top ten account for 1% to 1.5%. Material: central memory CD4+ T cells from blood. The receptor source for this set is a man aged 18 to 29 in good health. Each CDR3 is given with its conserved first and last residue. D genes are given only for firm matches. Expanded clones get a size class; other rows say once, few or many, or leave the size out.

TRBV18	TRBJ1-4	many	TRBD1	TGTGCCAGCGCGGGACAGGGGCCGCGCGATGAAAAACTGTTTTTT	CASAGQGPRDEKLFF
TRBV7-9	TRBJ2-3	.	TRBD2	TGTGCCAGCAGCCCAGCTAGCGGGAGGATCGGGGATACGCAGTATTTT	CASSPASGRIGDTQYF
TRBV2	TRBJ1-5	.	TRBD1	TGTGCCAGCAGCTTGACAGGGGGCAATCAGCCCCAGCATTTT	CASSLTGGNQPQHF
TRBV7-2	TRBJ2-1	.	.	TGTGCCAGCAGCTTATCGAGGGGTGACAATGAGCAGTTCTTC	CASSLSRGDNEQFF
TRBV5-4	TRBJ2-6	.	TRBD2	TGTGCCAGCAGCGCGCCGGGACTAGCGGGCCCGGGTGGGGCCAACGTCCTGACTTTC	CASSAPGLAGPGGANVLTF
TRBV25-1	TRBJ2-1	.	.	TGTGCCAGCAGTGACTGGGAGACCAATGAGCAGTTCTTC	CASSDWETNEQFF
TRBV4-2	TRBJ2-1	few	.	TGTGCCAGCAGCCAAGGTGGCCCGAGCTCCTACAATGAGCAGTTCTTC	CASSQGGPSSYNEQFF
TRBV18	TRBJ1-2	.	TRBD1	TGTGCCAGCTCACCACCGGGACAGAACTATGGCTACACCTTC	CASSPPGQNYGYTF
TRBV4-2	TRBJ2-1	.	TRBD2	TGTGCCAGCAGCCAAGGTGGCCTAGCGGGAGGGATCTTC	CASSQGGLAGGIF
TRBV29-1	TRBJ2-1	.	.	TGCAGCGTGCTCAGGGGCTCCTACAATGAGCAGTTCTTC	CSVLRGSYNEQFF
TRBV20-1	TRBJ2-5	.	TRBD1	TGCACGACAGGGGGGGGTGAGACCCAGTACTTC	CTTGGGETQYF
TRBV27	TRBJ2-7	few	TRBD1	TGTGCCAGCAGGGGGACAGGGGGATCCTACGAGCAGTACTTC	CASRGTGGSYEQYF
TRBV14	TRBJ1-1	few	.	TGTGCCAGCAAAACAGGCATGAACACTGAAGCTTTCTTT	CASKTGMNTEAFF
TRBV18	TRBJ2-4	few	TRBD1	TGTGCCAGCTCACCGGGGGACAGGGTAACCAAAAACATTCAGTACTTC	CASSPGDRVTKNIQYF
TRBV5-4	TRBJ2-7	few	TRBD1	TGTGCCAGCAGGATCGGGACAGGGCCCTACGAGCAGTACTTC	CASRIGTGPYEQYF
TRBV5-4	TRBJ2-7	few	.	TGTGCCAGCAGCCCGCCCAGAACTACATACGAGCAGTACTTC	CASSPPRTTYEQYF
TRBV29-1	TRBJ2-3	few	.	TGCAGCGTCGTAGGTACAGAAGGCATTACGCAGTATTTT	CSVVGTEGITQYF
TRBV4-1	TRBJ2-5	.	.	TGCGCCAGCAGCCAAGTGGAGGCAGGGAGGGAGACCCAGTACTTC	CASSQVEAGRETQYF
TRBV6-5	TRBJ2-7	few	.	TGTGCCAGCAGTTACCAGAACAGGGAGCCCTACGAGCAGTACTTC	CASSYQNREPYEQYF
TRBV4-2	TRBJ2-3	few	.	TGTGCCAGCAGCCAAGATCAGGGGGCGGGGGCTAGCACAGATACGCAGTATTTT	CASSQDQGAGASTDTQYF
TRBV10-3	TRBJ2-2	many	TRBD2	TGTGCCATCAGGACTAGCGGGAGTCGAACCGGGGAGCTGTTTTTT	CAIRTSGSRTGELFF
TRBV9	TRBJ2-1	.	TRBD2	TGTGCCAGCAGCGGCGGAAAAGCGGGAACCCCCTACAATGAGCAGTTCTTC	CASSGGKAGTPYNEQFF
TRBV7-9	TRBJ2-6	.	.	TGTGCCAGCAGCTTAGCACCGCGGCTCTCTGGGGCCAACGTCCTGACTTTC	CASSLAPRLSGANVLTF
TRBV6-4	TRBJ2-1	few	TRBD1	TGTGCCAGCGCCTTGGACAGGGGCCCCTACAATGAGCAGTTCTTC	CASALDRGPYNEQFF
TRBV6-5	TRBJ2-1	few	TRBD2	TGTGCCAGCAGTTTTACTAGCGGGACTAACAATGAGCAGTTCTTC	CASSFTSGTNNEQFF
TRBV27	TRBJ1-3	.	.	TGTGCCAGCAGTGTAGCGGCCTTTCGAGGCACCATATATTTT	CASSVAAFRGTIYF
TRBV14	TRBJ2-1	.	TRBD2	TGTGCCAGCAGCCAAGATCGGGGACTAGCGGGAGGAGGTGAGCAGTTCTTC	CASSQDRGLAGGGEQFF
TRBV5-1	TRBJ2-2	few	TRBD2	TGCGCCAGCAGCGCTCAGGGAGGGCCAGGGAACACCGGGGAGCTGTTTTTT	CASSAQGGPGNTGELFF
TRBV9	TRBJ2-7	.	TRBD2	TGTGCCAGCAGCGTAGTAGGTTTAGCGGGAAGCGAGCAGTACTTC	CASSVVGLAGSEQYF
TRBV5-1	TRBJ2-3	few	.	TGCGCCAGCAGCATGGGGGAGGCCGGCACAGATACGCAGTATTTT	CASSMGEAGTDTQYF
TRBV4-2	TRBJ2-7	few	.	TGTGCCAGCAGCCAAGATGGGGGTAGGTACGAGCAGTACTTC	CASSQDGGRYEQYF
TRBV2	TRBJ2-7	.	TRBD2	TGTGCCAGCAGCGCGACTAGCGTCATCTACGAGCAGTACTTC	CASSATSVIYEQYF
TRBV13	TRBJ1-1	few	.	TGTGCCAGCAGCTTTGGACTCTTACTGGGGGACACTGAAGCTTTCTTT	CASSFGLLLGDTEAFF
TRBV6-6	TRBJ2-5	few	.	TGTGCCAGCAGTCGAGGGGAGACCCAGTACTTC	CASSRGETQYF
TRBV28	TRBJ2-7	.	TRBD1	TGTGCCAGCATAGGGACAGGGAACTCCTACGAGCAGTACTTC	CASIGTGNSYEQYF
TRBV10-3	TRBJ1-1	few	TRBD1	TGTGCCATCAGTGACTCGGAGGGAGGGGGCGGTCGGGCTTTCTTT	CAISDSEGGGGRAFF
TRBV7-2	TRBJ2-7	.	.	TGTGCCAGCAGCTCCGGACGTAGCTCCTACGAGCAGTACTTC	CASSSGRSSYEQYF
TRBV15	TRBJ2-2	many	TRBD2	TGTGCCACCAGCAGAGATCGGACTAGAGTCACCGGGGAGCTGTTTTTT	CATSRDRTRVTGELFF
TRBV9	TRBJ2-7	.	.	TGTGCCAGCAGCGTAACGGGGGAAGGCGAGCAGTACTTC	CASSVTGEGEQYF
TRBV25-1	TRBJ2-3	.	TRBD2	TGTGCCAGCAGTGAATATAGGACTAGCGGTCGCACAGATACGCAGTATTTT	CASSEYRTSGRTDTQYF
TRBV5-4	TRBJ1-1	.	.	TGTGCCAGCAGCTTGGAAAGGATAAACACTGAAGCTTTCTTT	CASSLERINTEAFF
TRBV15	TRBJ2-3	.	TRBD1	TGTGCCACCAGCACGTCCCGGGACAGGGGGCGGGGAACCACAGATACGCAGTATTTT	CATSTSRDRGRGTTDTQYF
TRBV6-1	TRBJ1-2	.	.	TGTGCCAGCTATTCCACGGTTTTCTATGGCTACACCTTC	CASYSTVFYGYTF
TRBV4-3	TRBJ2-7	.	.	TGCGCCAGCAGCCAGGGACCGTTTGGGGCCTCCGAGCAGTACTTC	CASSQGPFGASEQYF
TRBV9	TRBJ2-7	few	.	TGTGCCAGCAGCGTAGCGGTTTCGGGGGCGGCCTACGAGCAGTACTTC	CASSVAVSGAAYEQYF
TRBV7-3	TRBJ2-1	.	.	TGTGCCAGCAGCTTGGCTGGCACCTCCTACAATGAGCAGTTCTTC	CASSLAGTSYNEQFF
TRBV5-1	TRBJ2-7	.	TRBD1	TGCGCCAGCAGCTGGACCTCCGGGACAGGATTCTACGAGCAGTACTTC	CASSWTSGTGFYEQYF
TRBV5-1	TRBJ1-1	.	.	TGCGCCAGCAGCCAAGGACAGAACACTGAAGCTTTCTTT	CASSQGQNTEAFF
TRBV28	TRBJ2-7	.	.	TGTGCCAGCAGGGAACCGCCCTCCTACGAGCAGTACTTC	CASREPPSYEQYF
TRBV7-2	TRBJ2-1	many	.	TGTGCCAGCAGGCGGGACCTAGGGAGGAATGAGCAGTTCTTC	CASRRDLGRNEQFF
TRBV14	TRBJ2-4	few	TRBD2	TGTGCCAGCAGCCAAGATAGAGGGATTGGCGGCGGGAGCAAAAACATTCAGTACTTC	CASSQDRGIGGGSKNIQYF
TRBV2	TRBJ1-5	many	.	TGTGCCAGCAGTGACCTGACGGGAAGCAATCAGCCCCAGCATTTT	CASSDLTGSNQPQHF
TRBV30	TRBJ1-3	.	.	TGTGCCTGGAGTGTAAATCAACTGACCTCTGGAAACACCATATATTTT	CAWSVNQLTSGNTIYF
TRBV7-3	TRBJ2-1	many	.	TGTGCCAGCAGCTTAGGCGAGAGCTCCTACAATGAGCAGTTCTTC	CASSLGESSYNEQFF